This T cell receptor (beta chain) was sequenced in a study of blood T cell repertoires in COVID-19. On the study more broadly: Sample material is recorded as cDNA or gDNA derived from T cells, B-cell-depleted T cells, or PBMCs.

The junction had 0 bases not matched to a gene; V was cut back by 6 bases and J by 2 bases. The CDR3 sequence is 13 residues long. The germline V gene encodes CDR1 MNHNY and CDR2 SVGAGI (reference sequence). Original analysis: Estimated nucleated cell counts came from reference gene primer amplification. The table came from immunoSEQ multiplex PCR; TCRdb's copy has only in-frame clones and leaves some out. V and J calls and clone size are given by that table; D and trimming were obtained from the DNA. The sample lists approximately 100,000 clones, approximately 69% occurring once. The source of this sequence is a man at least 80 years old with acute or convalescent COVID-19. The chain couples TRBV6-6 to TRBJ2-2; 7 bases agree with TRBD2. Source material: peripheral blood. CDR3 amino acids: CASRTSNTGELFF. CDR3 coding DNA: TGTGCCAGCAGGACTAGCAACACCGGGGAGCTGTTTTTT.